The rows below give T cell receptor beta chains drawn from one sample of a study of identical twins. TCRdb itself ran the 5' RACE reads through MiXCR, one entry per CDR3 protein. Counted here are hundreds of thousands of distinct CDR3 sequences, 6% to 9% occurring once; the ten biggest clones make up roughly 2%. These data were likewise used in another study, on yellow fever vaccine responses in identical twins.

The sample taken for sequencing was memory (CD45RO+) T cells sorted from blood. These receptors were obtained from a woman aged 18 to 35 in good health. Both conserved end residues are part of each CDR3.

>TRBJ1-2|TRBV29-1
CSARTGLNDYYGYTF
>TRBJ1-1|TRBV7-8
CASSSSKNTEAFF
>TRBJ1-1|TRBV11-2
CASSLGSKGRSSMEAFF
>TRBJ2-1|TRBV18
CASSPPGLAIYNEQFF
>TRBJ1-2|TRBV5-1
CASSLTGAYGYTF
>TRBJ2-7|TRBV28
CASSSTRQGANEQYF
>TRBJ2-3|TRBV29-1
CSGTLAGGTDTQYF
>TRBJ2-1|TRBV10-3
CAITRTGNLLAGGPKEQFF
>TRBJ2-4|TRBV21-1
CASSSGPRNRKNIQYF
>TRBJ2-1|TRBV2
CASSDLWTSGRLYNEQFF